This T cell receptor beta chain was recorded in a study of T cells after yellow fever vaccination. Study results and limitations: Most primary-vaccination clones recurred post-booster (approximately 96% CD4, around 88% CD8). Though weaker, the secondary response peaked faster, on day 5 versus 15. Relatively few clonotypes were ones that appeared in both CD4 and CD8 compartments.

There are 14 residues in the CDR3. CDR1 and CDR2 (germline): SNHLY, FYNNEI. V dropped 1 base and J dropped 2; count of bases not matched to a gene: 0. Worth noting for this clonotype: Its target is not known.

TCR cDNA was made by 5'RACE template switching, adding a universal primer site and UMIs. TCRdb called the 5' RACE reads again in MiXCR, with one record for every CDR3 protein. The table has fewer than 450,000 distinct CDR3 sequences, roughly 8.4% seen once; the top ten hold roughly 15%. Sequencing was performed on PBMCs, taken roughly 46 days after the first yellow fever vaccination. This chain connects TRBV2 to TRBJ2-7; 9 nucleotides align to TRBD1. This TCR came from a man in his late teens or twenties who received the YFV17D yellow fever vaccine. The CDR3 sequence is CASSEGTGAYEQYV. In nucleotides, the CDR3 is TGTGCCAGCAGTGAAGGGACAGGGGCCTACGAGCAGTACGTC.